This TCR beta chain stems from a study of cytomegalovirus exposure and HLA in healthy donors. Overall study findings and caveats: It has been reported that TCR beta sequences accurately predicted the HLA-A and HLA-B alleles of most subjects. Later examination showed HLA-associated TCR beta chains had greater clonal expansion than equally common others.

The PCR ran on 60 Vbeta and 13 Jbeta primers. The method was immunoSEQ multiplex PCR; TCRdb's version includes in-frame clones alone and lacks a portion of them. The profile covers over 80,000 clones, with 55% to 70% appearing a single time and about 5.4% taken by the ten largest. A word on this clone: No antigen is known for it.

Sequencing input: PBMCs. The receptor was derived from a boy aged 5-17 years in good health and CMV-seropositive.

The CDR3 sequence is CASSSPGQNYEQYF. CDR3 nucleotide sequence: TGCGCCAGCAGCTCCCCGGGACAGAACTACGAGCAGTACTTC. The V call is TRBV5-1, the J call TRBJ2-7; 7 positions match TRBD1. The ends lost 3 bases at V and 3 bases at J; junction bases unmatched: 6. The CDR3 contains 14 residues. Germline CDR1 SGHRS, CDR2 YFSETQ. Combining the CDR3 with reference TRBV5-1 and TRBJ2-7 gives the whole variable domain KAGVTQTPRYLIKTRGQQVTLSCSPISGHRSVSWYQQTPGQGLQFLFEYFSETQRNKGNFPGRFSGRQFSNSRSEMNVSTLELGDSALYLCASSSPGQNYEQYFGPGTRLTVT.